The rows below give T cell receptor beta chains drawn from one sample of a study of blood T cell repertoires in COVID-19. Sequencing used immunoSEQ multiplex PCR; TCRdb keeps in-frame clones, though not all of them. The table has 310,000 or so clones, about 90% seen once. Sequences were obtained from peripheral blood. These receptors were collected from a woman in her 30s who had recovered from COVID-19. The conserved cysteine and the conserved F or W are not part of the CDR3 here.

TRBV4-1	TRBJ2-7	ASSSDRDYEQY
TRBV29-1	TRBJ1-1	SVDLGARAEAF
TRBV29-1	TRBJ1-2	SVPGQGLMDGYT
TRBV9	TRBJ2-1	ASSVSGTVSYNEQF
TRBV12-3/TRBV12-4	TRBJ1-6	ASSLGQNSPLH
TRBV7-9	TRBJ2-7	ASSFQVGLSHEQY
TRBV6-5	TRBJ1-1	ASSYSTDGMNTEAF
TRBV5-1	TRBJ2-3	ASSPGWISTDTQY
TRBV15	TRBJ2-5	ATSPSPGRARHETQY
TRBV11-2	TRBJ2-2	ASNLLAGPNTGELF
TRBV7-6	TRBJ1-6	ASSRDGGPLH
TRBV28	TRBJ1-5	ASRARDRTLLMAQH
TRBV5-1	TRBJ2-1	ASSLDSAGVINEQF
TRBV5-1	TRBJ2-7	ASSWGLAGGYEQY
TRBV4-2	TRBJ2-2	ASSQPDTGELF
TRBV7-9	TRBJ1-2	ASSKTTGTGAGYGYT
TRBV18	TRBJ2-3	ASSPTAGADTQY
TRBV5-6	TRBJ2-2	ASSPGTGDTGELF
TRBV11-2	TRBJ1-2	ASSLGGTGIPSLGGYT
TRBV9	TRBJ2-3	ASSRSGGTGGDTQY
TRBV11-2	TRBJ2-3	ASSRTSGGAWTDTQY
TRBV14	TRBJ2-3	ASSQVLAGSTDTQY
TRBV2	TRBJ1-1	ASRGQSNTEAF
TRBV6-5	TRBJ2-4	ASRDSRDIQY
TRBV10-3	TRBJ2-5	AISVTGEETQY
TRBV7-8	TRBJ2-7	ASSLESGTYEQY
TRBV7-9	TRBJ2-7	ASSLPQGSNEQY
TRBV28	TRBJ1-2	ASQPGDRGGDGYT
TRBV10-3	TRBJ1-1	AIRDRVGAEAF
TRBV6-6	TRBJ2-7	ASSYSTSGSTEQY
TRBV2	TRBJ1-6	ASRRDRNSPLH
TRBV19	TRBJ1-3	ASSGPQQATIINTIY
TRBV14	TRBJ2-1	ASSQPGDYLNEQF
TRBV27	TRBJ2-3	ASSNREDSTDTQY
TRBV7-9	TRBJ1-3	ASSFIDTIY
TRBV10-3	TRBJ2-7	ATGPGLAGAEQY
TRBV6-1	TRBJ2-7	ASSEGRGSQQY
TRBV13	TRBJ2-2	ASSFQGNTGELF
TRBV28	TRBJ2-3	ASENELRTDTQY
TRBV5-1	TRBJ2-7	ASSLDREGEQY
TRBV5-5	TRBJ1-5	ASSLVLSNQPQH
TRBV7-9	TRBJ1-2	ASSLDDRRGNYGYT
TRBV11-3	TRBJ2-1	ASSARLAGMNNEQF
TRBV19	TRBJ2-5	ASSLQGETQY
TRBV10-3	TRBJ2-7	AISELRGVFYEQY
TRBV7-2	TRBJ2-2	ASSLDRIGELF
TRBV7-9	TRBJ2-3	ASSSKETDETQY
TRBV18	TRBJ2-5	ASSPVPGQGLEETQY
TRBV19	TRBJ2-2	ASNSGVVPGELF
TRBV11-2	TRBJ2-7	ASSPGLAGTEQY
TRBV5-4	TRBJ1-3	ASSPIEGAGDTIY
TRBV4-3	TRBJ1-1	ASSQDWGGNTEAF
TRBV7-9	TRBJ1-1	ASSLDRGGAF
TRBV25-1	TRBJ2-5	ASSESGLTGQETQY
TRBV24-1	TRBJ2-5	ATSQQGRETQY
TRBV11-2	TRBJ2-7	ASSVTGTDSSYEQY